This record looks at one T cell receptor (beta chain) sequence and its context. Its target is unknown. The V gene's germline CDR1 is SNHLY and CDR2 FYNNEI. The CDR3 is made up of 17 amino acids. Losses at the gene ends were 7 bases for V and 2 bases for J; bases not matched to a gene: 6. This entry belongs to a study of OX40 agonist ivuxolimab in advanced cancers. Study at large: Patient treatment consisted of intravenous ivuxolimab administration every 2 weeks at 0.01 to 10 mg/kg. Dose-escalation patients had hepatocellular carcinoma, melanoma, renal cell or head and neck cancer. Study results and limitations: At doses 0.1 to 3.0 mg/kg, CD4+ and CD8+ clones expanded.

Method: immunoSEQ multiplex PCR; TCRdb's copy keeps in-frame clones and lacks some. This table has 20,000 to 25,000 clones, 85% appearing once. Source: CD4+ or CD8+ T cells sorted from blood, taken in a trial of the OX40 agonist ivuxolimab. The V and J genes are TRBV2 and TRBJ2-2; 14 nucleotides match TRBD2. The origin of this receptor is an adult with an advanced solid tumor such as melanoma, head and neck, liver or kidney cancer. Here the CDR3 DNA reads TGTGCCAGCACCCGGACTAGCGGGGGGATCAACACCGGGGAGCTGTTTTTT. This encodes CASTRTSGGINTGELFF.